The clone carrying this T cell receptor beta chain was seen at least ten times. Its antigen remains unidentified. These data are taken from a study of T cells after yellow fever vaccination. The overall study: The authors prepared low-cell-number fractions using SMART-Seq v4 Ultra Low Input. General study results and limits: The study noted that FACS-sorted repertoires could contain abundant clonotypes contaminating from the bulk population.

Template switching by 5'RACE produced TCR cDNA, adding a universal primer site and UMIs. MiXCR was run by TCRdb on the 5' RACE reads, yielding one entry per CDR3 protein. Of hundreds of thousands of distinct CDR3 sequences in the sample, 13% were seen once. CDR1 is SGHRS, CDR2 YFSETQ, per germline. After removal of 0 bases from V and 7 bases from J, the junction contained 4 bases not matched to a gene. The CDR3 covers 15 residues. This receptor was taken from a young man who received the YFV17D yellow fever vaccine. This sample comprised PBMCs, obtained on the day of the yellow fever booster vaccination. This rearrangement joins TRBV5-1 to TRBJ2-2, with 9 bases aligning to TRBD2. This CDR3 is CASSLDVSGSGELFF. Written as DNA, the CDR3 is TGCGCCAGCAGCTTGGATGTTAGCGGGAGCGGGGAGCTGTTTTTT.